This T cell receptor (beta chain) was sequenced during a study of T cell responses to AZD1222 COVID-19 vaccine. Study-wide findings and caveats: At 160-218 and 743-854, vaccine-associated CD4 TCRs were dominant, and they spanned spike.

Generated by immunoSEQ multiplex PCR, the TCRdb table keeps only in-frame clones and is missing some. The table shows over 65,000 clones, with around 90% occurring only once. The CDR3 spans 14 residues. CDR1 and CDR2 from the germline V gene are MNHEY and SVGEGT. V was trimmed by 4 bases and J by 0 bases, leaving 8 bases between them. A remark on this clone: Its antigen remains unidentified.

The sequencing used peripheral blood, collected on day 0 of MenACWY control vaccination. V and J are TRBV6-2 or TRBV6-3 and TRBJ2-3, with D unresolved. The sequence was obtained from an adult in good health. The CDR3 nucleotides read TGTGCCAGCAGTTCGATTCGGAGCACAGATACGCAGTATTTT. It is translated as CASSSIRSTDTQYF.